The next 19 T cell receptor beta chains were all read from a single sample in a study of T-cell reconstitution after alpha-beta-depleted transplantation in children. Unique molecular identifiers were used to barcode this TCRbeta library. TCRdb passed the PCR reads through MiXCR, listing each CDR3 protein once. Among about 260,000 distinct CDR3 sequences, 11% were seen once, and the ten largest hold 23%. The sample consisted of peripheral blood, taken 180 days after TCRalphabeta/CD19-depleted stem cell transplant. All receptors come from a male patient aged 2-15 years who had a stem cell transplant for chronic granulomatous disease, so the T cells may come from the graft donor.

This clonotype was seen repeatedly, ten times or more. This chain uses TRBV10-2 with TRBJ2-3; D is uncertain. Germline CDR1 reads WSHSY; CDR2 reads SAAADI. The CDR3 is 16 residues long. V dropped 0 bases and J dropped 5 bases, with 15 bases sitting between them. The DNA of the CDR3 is TGCGCCAGCAGTGAGTCGAAACAACGCACCATAGATACGCAGTATTTT. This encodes CASSESKQRTIDTQYF.

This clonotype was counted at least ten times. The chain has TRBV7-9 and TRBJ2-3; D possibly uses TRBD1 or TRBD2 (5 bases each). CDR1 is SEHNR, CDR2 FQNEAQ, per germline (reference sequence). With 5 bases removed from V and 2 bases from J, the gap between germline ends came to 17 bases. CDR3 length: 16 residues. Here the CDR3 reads CASSPETGRFTDTQYF. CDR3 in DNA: TGTGCCAGCAGCCCCGAGACGGGACGGTTCACAGATACGCAGTATTTT.

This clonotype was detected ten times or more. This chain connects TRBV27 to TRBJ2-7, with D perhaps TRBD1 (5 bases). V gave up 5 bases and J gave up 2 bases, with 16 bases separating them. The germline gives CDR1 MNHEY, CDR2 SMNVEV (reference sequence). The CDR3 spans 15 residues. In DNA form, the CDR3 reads TGTGCCAGCAGTCCCAAGGGGATTCCCACCTACGAGCAGTACTTC. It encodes CASSPKGIPTYEQYF.

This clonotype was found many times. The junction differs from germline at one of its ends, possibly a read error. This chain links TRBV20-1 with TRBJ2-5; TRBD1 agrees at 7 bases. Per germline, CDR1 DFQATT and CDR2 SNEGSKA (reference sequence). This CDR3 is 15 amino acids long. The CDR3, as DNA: TGCAGTGCAAGAGGAGACAGGGTAATTGAAGAGACCCAGTACTTC. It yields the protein CSARGDRVIEETQYF.

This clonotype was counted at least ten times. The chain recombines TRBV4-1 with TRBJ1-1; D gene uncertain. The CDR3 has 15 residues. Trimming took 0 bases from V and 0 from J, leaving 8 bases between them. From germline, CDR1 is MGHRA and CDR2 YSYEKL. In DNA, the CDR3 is TGCGCCAGCAGCCAAGAAGGCCAGGTGAACACTGAAGCTTTCTTT. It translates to CASSQEGQVNTEAFF.

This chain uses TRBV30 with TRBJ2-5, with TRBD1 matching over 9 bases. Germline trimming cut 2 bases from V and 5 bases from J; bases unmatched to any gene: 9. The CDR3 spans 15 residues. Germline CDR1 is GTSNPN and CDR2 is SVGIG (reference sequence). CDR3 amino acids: CAWSMGQGLSETQYF. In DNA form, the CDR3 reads TGTGCCTGGAGTATGGGACAGGGACTAAGTGAGACCCAGTACTTC.

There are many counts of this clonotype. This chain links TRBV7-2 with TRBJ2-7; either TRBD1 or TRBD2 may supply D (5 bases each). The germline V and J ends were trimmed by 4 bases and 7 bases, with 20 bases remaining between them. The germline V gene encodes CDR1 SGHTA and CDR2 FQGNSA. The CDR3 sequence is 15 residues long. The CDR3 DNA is TGTGCCAGCAGCTCCCTGGGGGTCCCCTCAGGGGAGCAGTACTTC. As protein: CASSSLGVPSGEQYF.

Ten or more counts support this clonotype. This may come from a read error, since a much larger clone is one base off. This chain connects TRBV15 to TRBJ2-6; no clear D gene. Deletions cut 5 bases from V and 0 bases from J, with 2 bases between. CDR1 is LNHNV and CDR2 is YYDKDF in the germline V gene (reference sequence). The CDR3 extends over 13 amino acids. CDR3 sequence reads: CATSFSGANVLTF. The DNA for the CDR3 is TGTGCCACCAGCTTCTCTGGGGCCAACGTCCTGACTTTC.

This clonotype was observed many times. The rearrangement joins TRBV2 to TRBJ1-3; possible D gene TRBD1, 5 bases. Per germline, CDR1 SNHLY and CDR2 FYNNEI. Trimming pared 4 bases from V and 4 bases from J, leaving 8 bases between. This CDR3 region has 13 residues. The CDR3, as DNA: TGTGCCAGCAGTGGGGACGAAGGAAACACCATATATTTT. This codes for CASSGDEGNTIYF.

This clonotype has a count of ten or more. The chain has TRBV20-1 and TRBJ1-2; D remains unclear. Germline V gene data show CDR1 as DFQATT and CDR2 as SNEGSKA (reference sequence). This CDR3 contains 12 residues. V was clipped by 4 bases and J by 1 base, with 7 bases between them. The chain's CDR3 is CSANTVNYGYTF. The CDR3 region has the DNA TGCAGTGCTAACACAGTTAACTATGGCTACACCTTC.

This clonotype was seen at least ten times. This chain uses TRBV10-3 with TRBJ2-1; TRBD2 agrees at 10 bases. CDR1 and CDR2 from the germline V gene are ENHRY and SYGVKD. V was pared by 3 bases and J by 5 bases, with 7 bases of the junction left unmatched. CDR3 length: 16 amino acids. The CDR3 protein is CAISDPQREGDNEQFF. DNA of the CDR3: TGTGCCATCAGTGATCCCCAGCGGGAGGGCGACAATGAGCAGTTCTTC.

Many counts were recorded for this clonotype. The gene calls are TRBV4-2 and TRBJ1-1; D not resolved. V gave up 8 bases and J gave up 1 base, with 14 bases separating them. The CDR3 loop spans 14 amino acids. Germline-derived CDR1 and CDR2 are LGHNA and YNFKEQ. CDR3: CASGPGMGNTEAFF. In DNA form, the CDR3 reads TGTGCCAGCGGCCCCGGGATGGGGAACACTGAAGCTTTCTTT.

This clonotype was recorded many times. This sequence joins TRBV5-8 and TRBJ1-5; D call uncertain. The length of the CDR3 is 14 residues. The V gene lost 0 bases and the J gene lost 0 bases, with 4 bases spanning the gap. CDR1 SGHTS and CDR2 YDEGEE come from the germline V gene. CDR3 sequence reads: CASSLGPSNQPQHF. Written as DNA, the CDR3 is TGTGCCAGCAGCTTGGGACCTAGCAATCAGCCCCAGCATTTT.

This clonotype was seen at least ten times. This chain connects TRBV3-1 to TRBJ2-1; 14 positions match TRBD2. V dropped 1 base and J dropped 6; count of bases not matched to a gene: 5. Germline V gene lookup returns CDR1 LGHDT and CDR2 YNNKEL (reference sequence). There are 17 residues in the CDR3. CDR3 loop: CASSQVSGLAGGNEQFF. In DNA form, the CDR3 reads TGTGCCAGCAGCCAAGTCTCTGGACTAGCGGGAGGCAATGAGCAGTTCTTC.

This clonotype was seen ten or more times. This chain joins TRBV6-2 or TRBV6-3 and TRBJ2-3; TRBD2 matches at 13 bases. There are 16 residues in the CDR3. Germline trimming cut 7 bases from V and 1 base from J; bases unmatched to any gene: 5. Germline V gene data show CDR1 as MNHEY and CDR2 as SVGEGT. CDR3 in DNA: TGTGCCAGCACTACTAGCGGGGGGGTAGGCACAGATACGCAGTATTTT. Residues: CASTTSGGVGTDTQYF.

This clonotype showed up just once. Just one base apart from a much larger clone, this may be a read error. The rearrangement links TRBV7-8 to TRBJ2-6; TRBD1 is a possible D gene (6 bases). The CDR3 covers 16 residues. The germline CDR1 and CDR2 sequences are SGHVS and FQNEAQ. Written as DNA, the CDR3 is TGTGGCAGCAGCTTCAATCAGGGGTCTGGGGCCAACGTCCTGACTTTC. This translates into CGSSFNQGSGANVLTF.

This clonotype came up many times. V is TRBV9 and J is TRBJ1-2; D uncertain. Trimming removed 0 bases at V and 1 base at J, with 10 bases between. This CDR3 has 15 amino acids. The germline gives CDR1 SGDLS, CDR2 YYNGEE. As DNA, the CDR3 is TGTGCCAGCAGCGTAGTGGGTGAAAGTAACTATGGCTACACCTTC. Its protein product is CASSVVGESNYGYTF.

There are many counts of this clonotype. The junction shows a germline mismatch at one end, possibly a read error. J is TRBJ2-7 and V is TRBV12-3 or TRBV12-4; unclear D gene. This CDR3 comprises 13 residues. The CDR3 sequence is CASNNPGSLTLVF. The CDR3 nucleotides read TGTGCCAGCAATAACCCCGGAAGCCTTACTCTAGTATTC.

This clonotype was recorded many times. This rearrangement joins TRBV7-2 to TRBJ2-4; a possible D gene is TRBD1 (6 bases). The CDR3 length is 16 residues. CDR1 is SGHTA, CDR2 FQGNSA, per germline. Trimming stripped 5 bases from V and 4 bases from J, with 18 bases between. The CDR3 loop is CASSPSRDKSKNIQYF. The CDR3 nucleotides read TGTGCCAGCAGCCCTAGCCGGGACAAATCAAAAAACATTCAGTACTTC. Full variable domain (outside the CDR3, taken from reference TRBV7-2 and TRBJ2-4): GAGVSQSPSNKVTEKGKDVELRCDPISGHTALYWYRQSLGQGLEFLIYFQGNSAPDKSGLPSDRFSAERTGGSVSTLTIQRTQQEDSAVYLCASSPSRDKSKNIQYFGAGTRLSVL.